Below are 2 T cell receptor beta chains sequenced from a single sample in a study of blood T cell repertoires in COVID-19. Clones were sequenced by immunoSEQ multiplex PCR, and TCRdb holds only the in-frame ones, with some missing. Altogether 380,000 or so clones are present, roughly 86% being singletons, with the ten largest covering around 1.9%. Input material: PBMCs or T cells enriched from blood (not recorded which). These receptors were taken from a woman aged 40 to 55 with acute COVID-19.

This clone showed up just once. The chain uses TRBV11-2 and TRBJ2-5, with 8 bases that match TRBD1. Germline loops: CDR1 SGHAT, CDR2 FQNNGV. The CDR3 has 15 residues. Trimming took 0 bases from V and 5 from J; bases not matched to a gene: 5. The CDR3 region is CASSLDRGRFETQYF. CDR3 DNA sequence: TGTGCCAGCAGCTTAGACAGGGGGCGCTTTGAGACCCAGTACTTC. The whole variable domain, filled in from reference TRBV11-2 and TRBJ2-5, reads EAGVAQSPRYKIIEKRQSVAFWCNPISGHATLYWYQQILGQGPKLLIQFQNNGVVDDSQLPKDRFSAERLKGVDSTLKIQPAKLEDSAVYLCASSLDRGRFETQYFGPGTRLLVL.

This chain uses TRBV5-1 with TRBJ2-7, with 8 bases fitting TRBD1. Germline CDR1 and CDR2: SGHRS and YFSETQ. J lost 7 bases, V lost 0 bases, and 15 bases had no gene match. The CDR3 extends over 17 amino acids. The CDR3 sequence is CASSLGGVGDRFWEQYF. The CDR3 DNA sequence: TGCGCCAGCAGCTTGGGAGGTGTGGGGGACAGGTTTTGGGAGCAGTACTTC.